The 27 T cell receptor beta chains listed next were all sequenced from one sample in a study of beta chain features in type 1 diabetes. Study results and limitations: Across all four CD4+ subsets, people with type 1 diabetes showed modestly shorter TCRB CDR3s.

No antigen has been assigned to these receptors. Isolated RNA was reverse transcribed in full, so expressed TCRB transcripts were sequenced. Assay: immunoSEQ multiplex PCR; the TCRdb copy retains only in-frame clones and omits some. The sample records some 240,000 clones, approximately 16% being singletons. Sample: naive CD4+ T cells from blood. The receptors stem from a man under 40 with type 1 diabetes.

The chain combines TRBV15 with TRBJ1-1; D remains unclear. This CDR3 has 13 amino acids. The V end was cut by 6 bases, the J end by 7 bases, with 15 bases between. Germline-derived CDR1 and CDR2 are LNHNV and YYDKDF (reference sequence). The CDR3 DNA reads as TGTGCCACCAGTACTTACCCCCCCTTTGAAGCTTTCTTT. Translated: CATSTYPPFEAFF.

This clone was seen a handful of times. The chain links TRBV9 to TRBJ2-2, with D possibly being TRBD1 (7 bases). The germline V and J ends were trimmed by 1 base and 1 base, with 11 bases remaining between them. CDR3 length: 16 residues. CDR1 SGDLS and CDR2 YYNGEE come from the germline V gene. The DNA of the CDR3 is TGTGCCAGCAGCGTACGCGGGACAGTGAACACCGGGGAGCTGTTTTTT. It is translated as CASSVRGTVNTGELFF.

A word on this clone: One end of the junction varies from germline; a read error may be responsible. V is TRBV7-7 and J is TRBJ2-3; 8 bases are a match to TRBD2. The CDR3 contains 15 residues. The germline CDR1 and CDR2 sequences are SSHAT and FNYEAQ (reference sequence). CDR3 amino acids: CASSVSGVHTDTQYF. The CDR3 nucleotides are TGTGCTAGCAGCGTTAGCGGGGTTCACACAGATACGCAGTATTTT.

This chain links TRBV6-5 with TRBJ2-1; D unclear. V was clipped by 2 bases and J by 7 bases, with 12 bases between them. The CDR3 covers 14 residues. CDR1 MNHEY and CDR2 SVGAGI come from the germline V gene. The CDR3 here is CASSYGGSSNEQFF. For the CDR3, the DNA is TGTGCCAGCAGTTACGGTGGCTCCTCGAATGAGCAGTTCTTC.

The table lists this clone with a few counts. The chain has TRBV7-3 and TRBJ2-7; 9 bases line up with TRBD1. The germline gives CDR1 SGHTA, CDR2 FQGTGA. The CDR3 extends over 15 amino acids. The ends lost 2 bases at V and 0 bases at J; junction bases unmatched: 2. In DNA form, the CDR3 reads TGTGCCAGCAGCTTATTGGGACAGGGCTCCTACGAGCAGTACTTC. Translation: CASSLLGQGSYEQYF.

V usage is TRBV9 and J usage is TRBJ2-1, with D possibly matching TRBD2 (5 bases). V was pared by 0 bases and J by 5 bases, with 6 bases between. This CDR3 contains 13 residues. Germline V lookup: CDR1 SGDLS, CDR2 YYNGEE. The CDR3 is CASSVGGNNEQFF. Here the CDR3 DNA reads TGTGCCAGCAGCGTAGGAGGGAACAATGAGCAGTTCTTC.

V and J are TRBV7-9 and TRBJ2-1; 11 bases agree with TRBD2. Germline V gene lookup returns CDR1 SEHNR and CDR2 FQNEAQ (reference sequence). With 5 bases clipped from V and 4 bases from J, the junction kept 4 bases outside the gene matches. The CDR3 loop spans 15 amino acids. The CDR3 DNA reads as TGTGCCAGCAGCCGACTAGCGGGATCATACAATGAGCAGTTCTTC. Amino acid sequence: CASSRLAGSYNEQFF.

The J gene is TRBJ1-4, the V gene TRBV7-6, with TRBD1 matching 9 bases. The CDR3 totals 14 residues. CDR1 and CDR2 (germline): SGHVS, FNYEAQ. V was clipped by 4 bases and J by 6 bases; unmatched bases: 3. The CDR3 reads CASSWTGADEKLFF. CDR3 nucleotide sequence: TGTGCCAGCAGCTGGACAGGGGCTGATGAAAAACTGTTTTTT. The variable domain in full, completed from reference TRBV7-6 and TRBJ1-4, reads GAGVSQSPRYKVTKRGQDVALRCDPISGHVSLYWYRQALGQGPEFLTYFNYEAQQDKSGLPNDRFSAERPEGSISTLTIQRTEQRDSAMYRCASSWTGADEKLFFGSGTQLSVL.

The chain couples TRBV14 to TRBJ2-1, with D unclear. CDR1 SGHDN and CDR2 FVKESK come from the germline V gene. The CDR3 covers 12 residues. V lost 6 bases to trimming and J lost 4 bases, with 7 bases between them. CDR3 coding DNA: TGTGCCAGCAGTCGCACTTACAATGAGCAGTTCTTC. It specifies CASSRTYNEQFF.

This clone has just a few counts. J is TRBJ1-2 and V is TRBV28, with TRBD1 as a possible D gene (5 bases). Deletions cut 5 bases from V and 5 bases from J, with 9 bases between. Germline V CDR1 and CDR2: MDHEN, SYDVKM. The CDR3 runs to 12 residues. In nucleotides, the CDR3 is TGTGCCAGCAGTACCAGGGAGTATGGCTACACCTTC. Encoded protein: CASSTREYGYTF.

This sequence joins TRBV18 and TRBJ2-7; TRBD1 matches 8 bases. The CDR3 extends over 15 amino acids. The V gene end was trimmed by 5 bases and the J gene end by 2 bases; junction bases not matched to a gene: 8. Germline-derived CDR1 and CDR2 are KGHSH and LQKENI. The CDR3 is CASSSNRDRPYEQYF. Here the CDR3 DNA reads TGTGCCAGCTCATCCAACCGGGACAGGCCCTACGAGCAGTACTTC.

The CDR3 is CAWSVRGSFFNEQFF. The CDR3, as DNA: TGTGCCTGGAGTGTACGTGGGAGCTTTTTCAATGAGCAGTTCTTC. This chain links TRBV30 with TRBJ2-1, with a weak D call TRBD2 (5 bases). Trimming removed 0 bases at V and 6 bases at J, with 15 bases between. The CDR3 length is 15 residues. Germline CDR1 is GTSNPN and CDR2 is SVGIG (reference sequence). The full variable domain, completed using reference TRBV30 and TRBJ2-1, is SQTIHQWPATLVQPVGSPLSLECTVEGTSNPNLYWYRQAAGRGLQLLFYSVGIGQISSEVPQNLSASRPQDRQFILSSKKLLLSDSGFYLCAWSVRGSFFNEQFFGPGTRLTVL.

CDR3 amino acids: CASSYSGFSGNTIYF. The DNA of the CDR3 is TGTGCCAGCAGCTATTCAGGGTTTTCCGGAAACACCATATATTTT. The rearrangement uses TRBV9 and TRBJ1-3, with D perhaps matching TRBD1 (5 bases). CDR1 and CDR2 from the germline V gene are SGDLS and YYNGEE. V lost 4 bases to trimming and J lost 4 bases, with 15 bases between them. The CDR3 is 15 amino acids. Combining the CDR3 with reference TRBV9 and TRBJ1-3 gives the whole variable domain DSGVTQTPKHLITATGQRVTLRCSPRSGDLSVYWYQQSLDQGLQFLIQYYNGEERAKGNILERFSAQQFPDLHSELNLSSLELGDSALYFCASSYSGFSGNTIYFGEGSWLTVV.

This clone turned up a few times. The genes are TRBV5-6 and TRBJ2-5, with 7 nucleotides matching TRBD2. Trimming cost V 4 bases and J 4 bases; bases outside gene matches: 10. The germline V gene has CDR1 SGHDT and CDR2 YYEEEE. The CDR3 covers 15 residues. Here the CDR3 reads CASSTLAGDGETQYF. Here the CDR3 DNA reads TGTGCCAGCAGCACACTGGCGGGGGACGGAGAGACCCAGTACTTC.

This clone has a handful of counts. The rearrangement links TRBV20-1 to TRBJ2-1; D gene unclear. The CDR3 has 10 residues. Per germline, CDR1 DFQATT and CDR2 SNEGSKA (reference sequence). Trimming pared 7 bases from V and 10 bases from J, leaving 11 bases between. CDR3 coding DNA: TGCAGTGTCGACTCGCGGGAGCAGTTCTTC. As protein: CSVDSREQFF.

The chain couples TRBV20-1 to TRBJ1-4, with D perhaps TRBD1 (5 bases). The germline V gene encodes CDR1 DFQATT and CDR2 SNEGSKA (reference sequence). Deletions cut 6 bases from V and 4 bases from J, with 6 bases between. This CDR3 comprises 11 residues. CDR3 loop: CSAGGNEKLFF. In DNA, the CDR3 is TGCAGTGCGGGGGGTAATGAAAAACTGTTTTTT.

The chain employs TRBV10-3 and TRBJ2-1, with 9 bases fitting TRBD2. V lost 6 bases, J lost 2 bases, and 8 bases stayed unmatched. The CDR3 has 16 residues. Per germline, CDR1 ENHRY and CDR2 SYGVKD. The CDR3 reads CAISGTSPAPYNEQFF. DNA for the CDR3: TGTGCCATCAGCGGGACTAGCCCTGCACCCTACAATGAGCAGTTCTTC.

This rearrangement joins TRBV28 to TRBJ1-1; D uncertain. CDR3 length: 12 residues. Trimming left V 1 base short and J 6 bases short, with 6 bases between. CDR1 MDHEN and CDR2 SYDVKM come from the germline V gene. Here the CDR3 reads CASSLYAAEAFF. CDR3 nucleotides: TGTGCCAGCAGTTTATACGCGGCTGAAGCTTTCTTT.

The V gene is TRBV29-1, the J gene TRBJ2-1; 8 nucleotides match TRBD2. Germline CDR1 SQVTM, CDR2 ANQGSEA. Trimming cost V 0 bases and J 9 bases; bases outside gene matches: 19. The CDR3 spans 18 residues. The chain's CDR3 is CSVEEGTRLARSSGEQFF. CDR3 nucleotides: TGCAGCGTTGAAGAAGGGACAAGACTAGCGCGGTCATCGGGTGAGCAGTTCTTC.

V is TRBV6-6 and J is TRBJ1-4; D is unclear. The CDR3 is 15 amino acids. V was shortened by 2 bases and J by 2 bases, with 9 bases between the two germline ends. Germline loops: CDR1 MNHNY, CDR2 SVGAGI (reference sequence). The CDR3 loop is CASSYERRTNEKLFF. CDR3 DNA: TGTGCCAGCAGTTACGAGAGAAGGACTAATGAAAAACTGTTTTTT.

This clone was counted between two and nine times. This same CDR3 is encoded by further DNA sequences in the sample. V is TRBV29-1 and J is TRBJ1-1, with D unresolved. V dropped 6 bases and J dropped 8 bases, with 7 bases sitting between them. The length of the CDR3 is 9 residues. In germline, CDR1 is SQVTM, CDR2 ANQGSEA. CDR3 sequence (DNA): TGCAGCGTCGATACCGAAGCTTTCTTT. Translated: CSVDTEAFF.

In regard to this clone: Other nucleotide sequences from this sample produce the same CDR3. V is TRBV29-1 and J is TRBJ2-5, with D perhaps matching TRBD1 (5 bases). Germline V gives CDR1 SQVTM, CDR2 ANQGSEA. The CDR3 sequence is 14 residues long. V was clipped by 4 bases and J by 0 bases, with 12 bases between them. DNA of the CDR3: TGCAGCGTTGTTCAGGGATCGGACCAAGAGACCCAGTACTTC. This gives the protein CSVVQGSDQETQYF.

This clone was observed a few times. The V and J genes are TRBV28 and TRBJ2-7; a weak D match, TRBD1 (5 bases). Germline lookup yields CDR1 MDHEN and CDR2 SYDVKM. The V end was cut by 5 bases, the J end by 1 base, with 15 bases between. This CDR3 comprises 15 residues. CDR3 region: CASSPPAGQSYEQYF. CDR3 nucleotides: TGTGCCAGCAGTCCCCCGGCAGGGCAGTCCTACGAGCAGTACTTC.

The rearrangement joins TRBV7-2 to TRBJ2-7; D might be TRBD1 (6 bases). The CDR3 covers 14 residues. Germline-derived CDR1 and CDR2 are SGHTA and FQGNSA. The V and J ends lost 3 bases and 5 bases respectively, with 14 bases between them. The CDR3 protein is CASSLDSRGNEQYF. The CDR3 region has the DNA TGTGCCAGCAGCTTGGACAGCCGTGGGAACGAGCAGTACTTC.

This clone was found a few times. The DNA of the CDR3 is TGCGCCAGCAGGTGGGCGGGAGATCGGGATGAGCAGTTCTTC. Translating it yields CASRWAGDRDEQFF. The chain uses TRBV10-2 and TRBJ2-1; 7 bases agree with TRBD2. The ends lost 6 bases at V and 8 bases at J; junction bases unmatched: 10. CDR3 length: 14 residues. Per the germline V gene, CDR1 is WSHSY and CDR2 is SAAADI.

This clone was observed a handful of times. The chain uses TRBV27 and TRBJ2-1; TRBD2 matches at 11 bases. V was pared by 8 bases and J by 5 bases, with 11 bases of the junction left unmatched. CDR3 length: 16 amino acids. Germline lookup yields CDR1 MNHEY and CDR2 SMNVEV (reference sequence). The CDR3 here is CASRISGTSGNNEQFF. DNA of the CDR3: TGTGCCAGCCGAATTTCGGGGACTAGCGGTAACAATGAGCAGTTCTTC.

The rearrangement joins TRBV29-1 to TRBJ2-6, with a possible D match to TRBD2 (6 bases). The CDR3 loop spans 15 amino acids. V was shortened by 6 bases and J by 1 base, with 13 bases between the two germline ends. CDR1 is SQVTM and CDR2 is ANQGSEA in the germline V gene. CDR3 in DNA: TGCAGCGTGAAGATCGGGGGTTCTGGGGCCAACGTCCTGACTTTC. It encodes CSVKIGGSGANVLTF.